Sequencing of this TCR beta chain was carried out in a study of cytomegalovirus exposure and HLA in healthy donors. This PCR relied on a set of 60 Vbeta primers and 13 Jbeta primers. Assay: immunoSEQ multiplex PCR; the TCRdb copy retains only in-frame clones and omits some. This sample's clone table lists fewer than 100,000 clones. V lost 9 bases and J lost 1, with 18 bases in between. Germline V gene sequence: CDR1 LNHDA, CDR2 SQIVND (reference sequence). This CDR3 has 15 amino acids. Sequenced material: PBMCs. The chain combines TRBV19 with TRBJ1-2; D is possibly TRBD1 (5 bases). The source is a man aged 50-59 years in good health and CMV-seronegative. The CDR3 region is CASVLGQGHNYGYTF. The DNA for the CDR3 is TGTGCCAGCGTTTTAGGGCAGGGCCATAACTATGGCTACACCTTC.